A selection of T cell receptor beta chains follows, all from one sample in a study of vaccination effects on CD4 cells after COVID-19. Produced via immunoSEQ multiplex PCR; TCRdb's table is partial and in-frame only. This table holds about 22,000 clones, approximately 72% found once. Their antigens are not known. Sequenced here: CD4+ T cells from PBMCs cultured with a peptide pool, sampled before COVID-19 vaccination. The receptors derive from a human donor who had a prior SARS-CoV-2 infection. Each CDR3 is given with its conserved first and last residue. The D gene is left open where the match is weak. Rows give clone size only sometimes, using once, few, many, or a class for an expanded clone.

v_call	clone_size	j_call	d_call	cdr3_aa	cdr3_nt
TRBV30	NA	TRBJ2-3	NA	CAWNGASTDTQYF	TGTGCCTGGAACGGCGCTAGCACAGATACGCAGTATTTT
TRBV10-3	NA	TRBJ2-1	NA	CAISGGGGASSYNEQFF	TGTGCCATCAGTGGGGGGGGCGGCGCGAGCTCCTACAATGAGCAGTTCTTC
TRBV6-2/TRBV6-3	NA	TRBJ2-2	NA	CASSPHRVMAGELFF	TGTGCCAGCAGTCCCCACAGGGTGATGGCCGGGGAGCTGTTTTTT
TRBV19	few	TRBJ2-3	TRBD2	CASSISSGRADTQYF	TGTGCCAGTAGTATTTCTAGCGGGAGGGCAGATACGCAGTATTTT
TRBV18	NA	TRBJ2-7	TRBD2	CASSPGAGGYEQYF	TGTGCCAGCTCACCAGGAGCGGGAGGCTACGAGCAGTACTTC
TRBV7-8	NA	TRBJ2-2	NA	CASSSAEYRGELFF	TGTGCCAGCAGCTCCGCGGAGTACAGAGGGGAGCTGTTTTTT
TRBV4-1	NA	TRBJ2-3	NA	CASSQVSGGRTDTQYF	TGCGCCAGCAGCCAAGTTTCCGGGGGGCGCACAGATACGCAGTATTTT
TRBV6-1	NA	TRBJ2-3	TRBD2	CASSEMVAGGTDTQYF	TGTGCCAGCAGTGAAATGGTAGCGGGGGGCACAGATACGCAGTATTTT
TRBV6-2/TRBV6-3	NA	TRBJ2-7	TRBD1	CASSFGQDEQYF	TGTGCCAGCAGTTTTGGACAGGACGAGCAGTACTTC
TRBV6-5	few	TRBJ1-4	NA	CASSATPAEDEKLFF	TGTGCCAGCAGCGCCACCCCGGCAGAGGATGAAAAACTGTTTTTT
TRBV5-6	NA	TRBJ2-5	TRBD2	CASSLDPSGSPETQYF	TGTGCCAGCAGCTTGGATCCTAGCGGGAGCCCTGAGACCCAGTACTTC
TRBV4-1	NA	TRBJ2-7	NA	CASSQGGYGGPTYEQYF	TGCGCCAGCAGCCAAGGGGGCTATGGCGGCCCAACCTACGAGCAGTACTTC
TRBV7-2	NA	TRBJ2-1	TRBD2	CASSLAVGGAYNEQFF	TGTGCCAGCAGCTTAGCGGTGGGGGGGGCCTACAATGAGCAGTTCTTC
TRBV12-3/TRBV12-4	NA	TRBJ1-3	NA	CASSFLAGNTIYF	TGTGCCAGCAGTTTCTTAGCTGGAAACACCATATATTTT
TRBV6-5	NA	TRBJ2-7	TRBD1	CASRSGQGYEQYF	TGTGCCAGCAGAAGCGGACAGGGCTACGAGCAGTACTTC
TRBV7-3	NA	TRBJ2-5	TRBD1	CASSSTGGERETQYF	TGTGCCAGCAGCTCGACAGGGGGCGAGAGGGAGACCCAGTACTTC
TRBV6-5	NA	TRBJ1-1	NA	CASSYSRQADTEAFF	TGTGCCAGCAGTTACTCGAGGCAGGCCGACACTGAAGCTTTCTTT
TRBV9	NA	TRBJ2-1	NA	CASSDAPGREFDEQFF	TGTGCCAGCAGCGATGCCCCGGGACGGGAGTTTGATGAGCAGTTCTTC
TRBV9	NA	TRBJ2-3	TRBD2	CASSDGRGTDTQYF	TGTGCCAGCAGCGACGGGAGGGGCACAGATACGCAGTATTTT
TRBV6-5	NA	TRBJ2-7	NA	CASRDPQGFGQYF	TGTGCCAGCAGGGACCCACAGGGTTTCGGGCAGTACTTC
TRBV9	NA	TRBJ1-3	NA	CASSVDLSGNTIYF	TGTGCCAGCAGCGTTGACCTCTCTGGAAACACCATATATTTT
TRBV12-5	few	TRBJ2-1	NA	CASGPQGSYNEQFF	TGTGCTAGTGGACCACAGGGATCCTACAATGAGCAGTTCTTC
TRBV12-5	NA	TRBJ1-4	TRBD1	CASGPGQGASEKLFF	TGTGCTAGTGGTCCGGGACAGGGGGCCAGTGAAAAACTGTTTTTT
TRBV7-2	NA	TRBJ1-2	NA	CASSLAGGQLNYGYTF	TGTGCCAGCAGCTTAGCTGGTGGACAGCTAAACTATGGCTACACCTTC
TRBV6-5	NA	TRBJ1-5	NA	CASSSRGRGDYQPQHF	TGTGCCAGCAGTTCTCGGGGGAGGGGAGACTATCAGCCCCAGCATTTT
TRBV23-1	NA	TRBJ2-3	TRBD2	CASSPARGLAGGTDTQYF	TGCGCCAGCAGTCCGGCCAGGGGACTAGCGGGGGGCACAGATACGCAGTATTTT
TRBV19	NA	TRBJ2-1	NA	CASSIEREKDLLYNEQFF	TGTGCCAGTAGTATAGAGAGGGAGAAAGACCTGCTTTACAATGAGCAGTTCTTC
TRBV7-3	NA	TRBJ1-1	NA	CASSLTGGGHTEAFF	TGTGCCAGCAGCTTAACAGGGGGGGGCCATACTGAAGCTTTCTTT
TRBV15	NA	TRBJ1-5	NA	CATSRGTRNQPQHF	TGTGCCACCAGCAGGGGAACCCGCAATCAGCCCCAGCATTTT